This paragraph covers one T cell receptor (beta chain) sequence. What was amplified from RNA transcripts were TCR beta CDR3 regions. First-round RT-PCR targeting the TCR CDR3 was performed with the HTBI primer set. TCRdb reanalysed the multiplex PCR reads using MiXCR and keeps one entry per CDR3 protein. The sample shows 350,000 to 400,000 distinct CDR3 sequences, about 15% of them seen only once. The data are from a study of T cells in Graves' hyperthyroidism and ophthalmopathy. In germline, CDR1 is SGDLS, CDR2 YYNGEE. The CDR3 length is 15 residues. With 0 bases clipped from V and 4 bases from J, the junction kept 4 bases outside the gene matches.

Sequencing used blood. The genes are TRBV9 and TRBJ2-1, with 7 bases identical to TRBD2. This receptor was identified in a woman in her twenties or thirties with Graves' hyperthyroidism. CDR3 nucleotide sequence: TGTGCCAGCAGCGTAGCTTGGCGGGGGTACAATGAGCAGTTCTTC. Residues: CASSVAWRGYNEQFF.